The 27 T cell receptor beta chains reported below all come from one sample, sequenced in a study of shared clonotypes between healthy human individuals. TCRdb's table, derived via immunoSEQ multiplex PCR, lists solely in-frame clones and lacks some. This sample has about 980,000 clones, with roughly 72% found just once. The sample comprised memory CD4+ T cells sorted from blood. Sample subset: CD45RA-negative fraction. These receptors all come from a man between 18 and 29 years old in good health.

This rearrangement joins TRBV30 to TRBJ2-7, with 7 bases fitting TRBD1. The length of the CDR3 is 15 residues. J lost 3 bases, V lost 3 bases, and 11 bases had no gene match. The germline V gene has CDR1 GTSNPN and CDR2 SVGIG (reference sequence). The CDR3 DNA reads TGTGCCTGGAGACCCAAAGGGACAGTGCACTACGAGCAGTACTTC. Protein product: CAWRPKGTVHYEQYF.

Details on this clone: In the same sample, other DNA sequences code for this CDR3. The V gene is TRBV7-9, the J gene TRBJ2-5; D uncertain. V was cut by 3 bases and J by 4 bases, with 3 bases left in between. Germline V gene sequence: CDR1 SEHNR, CDR2 FQNEAQ (reference sequence). The CDR3 covers 11 residues. The CDR3 sequence is CASSFLETQYF. CDR3 coding DNA: TGTGCCAGCAGCTTCCTAGAGACCCAGTACTTC.

At least ten counts were recorded for this clone. The chain has TRBV5-4 and TRBJ2-7; 8 bases fit TRBD2. The CDR3 is made up of 14 amino acids. Trimming removed 5 bases from V and 5 bases from J; junction bases left unmatched: 9. Germline values: CDR1 SGHNT, CDR2 YYREEE (reference sequence). The CDR3 is CASSSFGGGHEQYF. The DNA for the CDR3 is TGTGCCAGCAGTTCGTTCGGCGGGGGGCACGAGCAGTACTTC. Supplemented by reference TRBV5-4 and TRBJ2-7, the full variable domain reads ETGVTQSPTHLIKTRGQQVTLRCSSQSGHNTVSWYQQALGQGPQFIFQYYREEENGRGNFPPRFSGLQFPNYSSELNVNALELDDSALYLCASSSFGGGHEQYFGPGTRLTVT.

The sample holds a few counts of this clone. V is TRBV28 and J is TRBJ1-1; D is possibly TRBD1 (6 bases). Germline V CDR1 and CDR2: MDHEN, SYDVKM. V lost 5 bases and J lost 2, with 12 bases in between. The CDR3 loop spans 14 amino acids. The CDR3: CASSVGGANTEAFF. In DNA, the CDR3 is TGTGCCAGCAGTGTAGGGGGGGCCAACACTGAAGCTTTCTTT. Filled out from reference TRBV28 and TRBJ1-1, the complete variable domain reads DVKVTQSSRYLVKRTGEKVFLECVQDMDHENMFWYRQDPGLGLRLIYFSYDVKMKEKGDIPEGYSVSREKKERFSLILESASTNQTSMYLCASSVGGANTEAFFGQGTRLTVV.

The chain uses TRBV7-8 and TRBJ2-4; 10 bases map to TRBD1. J gave up 8 bases and V 5 bases, and 6 bases lay outside the gene matches. Per germline, CDR1 SGHVS and CDR2 FQNEAQ. This CDR3 has 14 amino acids. The CDR3 DNA reads as TGTGCCAGCAGCCCGGGACAGGGGAGGGACATTCAGTACTTC. Residues: CASSPGQGRDIQYF.

For this clone: The sample carries other DNA sequences with the same CDR3. The rearrangement uses TRBV2 and TRBJ2-3; D is perhaps TRBD1 (5 bases). The V end lost 6 bases, the J end lost 5 bases, and 6 bases lay between the germline ends. Germline lookup yields CDR1 SNHLY and CDR2 FYNNEI. CDR3 length equals 11 residues. DNA for the CDR3: TGTGCCAGCAGCAGGGAAGATACGCAGTATTTT. Protein: CASSREDTQYF.

The chain links TRBV4-3 to TRBJ2-1; TRBD2 aligns across 8 bases. V trimming: 1 base; J trimming: 8 bases; junction bases outside the gene matches: 7. Germline V CDR1 and CDR2: LGHNA, YSLEER. This CDR3 spans 15 amino acids. Here the CDR3 reads CASSQVSAGVDEQFF. The DNA of the CDR3 is TGCGCCAGCAGCCAAGTGTCAGCGGGAGTAGATGAGCAGTTCTTC.

The gene calls are TRBV10-3 and TRBJ2-7; 8 bases line up with TRBD2. Germline loops: CDR1 ENHRY, CDR2 SYGVKD. This CDR3 comprises 11 residues. V shed 11 bases, J shed 9 bases, and the junction held 9 bases outside the gene matches. The DNA for the CDR3 is TGTGCCGTCGGGGGGGAAGGCGGGCAGTACTTC. It specifies CAVGGEGGQYF.

This clone was counted a few times. The chain carries TRBV6-6 and TRBJ1-4; no definite D call. CDR1 and CDR2 (germline): MNHNY, SVGAGI (reference sequence). The length of the CDR3 is 12 residues. V dropped 2 bases and J dropped 8 bases, with 6 bases sitting between them. The CDR3 DNA reads as TGTGCCAGCAGTTACACTGGGGAAAAACTGTTTTTT. Translation gives CASSYTGEKLFF.

The rearrangement uses TRBV19 and TRBJ2-1; D ambiguous. The germline gives CDR1 LNHDA, CDR2 SQIVND (reference sequence). The CDR3 is made up of 16 amino acids. V lost 4 bases to trimming and J lost 0 bases, with 13 bases between them. The CDR3 region is CASSTSLTSSYNEQFF. As DNA, the CDR3 is TGTGCCAGTAGTACCTCCCTGACGAGCTCCTACAATGAGCAGTTCTTC.

The count of this clone is one. CDR3 in amino acids: CASSEAWTGLYEQYF. As DNA, the CDR3 is TGTGCCAGCAGTGAAGCATGGACAGGCCTCTACGAGCAGTACTTC. The chain recombines TRBV6-1 with TRBJ2-7; 7 bases fit TRBD1. V was pared by 0 bases and J by 3 bases, with 5 bases of the junction left unmatched. The CDR3 covers 15 residues. The germline gives CDR1 MNHNS, CDR2 SASEGT.

V gene TRBV5-1 combines with J gene TRBJ2-1; D not certain. The CDR3 spans 12 residues. V lost 4 bases and J lost 6, with 8 bases in between. Germline loops: CDR1 SGHRS, CDR2 YFSETQ. CDR3 sequence: CASSTTFNEQFF. DNA of the CDR3: TGCGCCAGCAGCACGACCTTCAATGAGCAGTTCTTC.

The chain joins TRBV18 to TRBJ1-5; D is ambiguous. From germline, CDR1 is KGHSH and CDR2 LQKENI. This CDR3 is 13 amino acids long. V was pared by 2 bases and J by 7 bases, with 9 bases between. For the CDR3, the DNA is TGTGCCAGCTCACCAAGCCGGGTGCAGCCCCAGCATTTT. Translation gives CASSPSRVQPQHF. Filled out from reference TRBV18 and TRBJ1-5, the complete variable domain reads NAGVMQNPRHLVRRRGQEARLRCSPMKGHSHVYWYRQLPEEGLKFMVYLQKENIIDESGMPKERFSAEFPKEGPSILRIQQVVRGDSAAYFCASSPSRVQPQHFGDGTRLSIL.

CDR3 loop: CASSPSGGQANTGELFF. The CDR3 nucleotides read TGTGCCAGCAGCCCCTCCGGGGGACAGGCGAACACCGGGGAGCTGTTTTTT. The rearrangement links TRBV7-2 to TRBJ2-2, with 8 positions matching TRBD1. Germline loops: CDR1 SGHTA, CDR2 FQGNSA. V dropped 5 bases and J dropped 0; count of bases not matched to a gene: 8. The CDR3 totals 17 residues.

J is TRBJ1-5 and V is TRBV7-2; no clear D. The V gene's germline CDR1 is SGHTA and CDR2 FQGNSA. V was clipped by 4 bases and J by 2 bases, with 9 bases between them. This CDR3 region has 14 residues. The CDR3 DNA is TGTGCCAGCAGCTCCGAACGAGGCAATCAGCCCCAGCATTTT. Residues: CASSSERGNQPQHF.

CDR3 coding DNA: TGTGCCAGCAGTTTAAGCTCTAGGAAGACCCAGTACTTC. As protein: CASSLSSRKTQYF. J is TRBJ2-5 and V is TRBV28; the D is unclear. This CDR3 comprises 13 residues. The V end was cut by 2 bases, the J end by 6 bases, with 10 bases between. CDR1 is MDHEN and CDR2 is SYDVKM in the germline V gene.

V usage is TRBV6-1 and J usage is TRBJ1-2; D is undetermined. Trimming took 5 bases from V and 1 from J, leaving 5 bases between them. Germline V CDR1 and CDR2: MNHNS, SASEGT. The CDR3 runs to 12 residues. CDR3 protein: CASSLVNYGYTF. Written as DNA, the CDR3 is TGTGCCAGCAGTCTCGTTAACTATGGCTACACCTTC.

This clone occurred a few times. The chain is built from TRBV10-1 and TRBJ2-2; no clear D gene. The V end lost 8 bases, the J end lost 0 bases, and 7 bases lay between the germline ends. This CDR3 is 13 amino acids long. Germline loops: CDR1 WNHNN, CDR2 SYGVQD (reference sequence). The CDR3 sequence is CASQVANTGELFF. CDR3 bases: TGCGCCAGCCAAGTAGCGAACACCGGGGAGCTGTTTTTT.

Note on this clone: The same CDR3 is also encoded by other DNA sequences in this sample. This chain connects TRBV5-1 to TRBJ2-6; D is ambiguous. CDR3 length equals 16 residues. V was trimmed by 0 bases and J by 2 bases, leaving 9 bases between them. The germline V gene encodes CDR1 SGHRS and CDR2 YFSETQ. Written as DNA, the CDR3 is TGCGCCAGCAGCTTGGATCTGGGTGCTGGGGCCAACGTCCTGACTTTC. Translated, it gives CASSLDLGAGANVLTF.

The rearrangement joins TRBV29-1 to TRBJ2-7, with D perhaps assigned TRBD1 or TRBD2 (6 bases each). Trimming took off 2 bases at V and 5 bases at J, with 10 bases between the two ends. This CDR3 contains 12 residues. Germline CDR1 is SQVTM and CDR2 is ANQGSEA. For the CDR3, the DNA is TGCAGCGTTGAACTCGGGGGCCACGAGCAGTACTTC. Protein product: CSVELGGHEQYF.

This clone was observed once. V is TRBV15 and J is TRBJ1-2; 9 bases match TRBD1. The length of the CDR3 is 16 residues. The V gene end was trimmed by 0 bases and the J gene end by 4 bases; junction bases not matched to a gene: 6. Germline CDR1 reads LNHNV; CDR2 reads YYDKDF (reference sequence). The CDR3 region has the DNA TGTGCCACCAGCAGAGATCGACAGGGGGTTGGCTATGGCTACACCTTC. This translates into CATSRDRQGVGYGYTF. Using reference TRBV15 and TRBJ1-2 for the parts outside the CDR3, the full variable domain is DAMVIQNPRYQVTQFGKPVTLSCSQTLNHNVMYWYQQKSSQAPKLLFHYYDKDFNNEADTPDNFQSRRPNTSFCFLDIRSPGLGDTAMYLCATSRDRQGVGYGYTFGSGTRLTVV.

This rearrangement joins TRBV5-8 to TRBJ1-5; TRBD1 aligns across 11 bases. The germline gives CDR1 SGHTS, CDR2 YDEGEE. V shed 6 bases and J 0 bases; nucleotides not matched to a gene: 5. The CDR3 sequence is 16 residues long. The CDR3 region is CASKGTGGNSNQPQHF. The DNA for the CDR3 is TGTGCCAGCAAGGGGACAGGGGGGAATAGCAATCAGCCCCAGCATTTT.

The rearrangement joins TRBV5-1 to TRBJ2-7; unclear D gene. Germline V gene data show CDR1 as SGHRS and CDR2 as YFSETQ. With 1 base removed from V and 3 bases from J, the gap between germline ends came to 17 bases. The CDR3 has 16 residues. Written as DNA, the CDR3 is TGCGCCAGCAGCTTGAGTTCCAGGTCGGATTACTACGAGCAGTACTTC. Translation gives CASSLSSRSDYYEQYF.

The V call is TRBV5-1, the J call TRBJ2-2, with 8 bases identical to TRBD2. V shed 4 bases and J 6 bases; nucleotides not matched to a gene: 17. The V gene's germline CDR1 is SGHRS and CDR2 YFSETQ. The CDR3 loop spans 18 amino acids. CDR3 residues: CASSPLSAGLGGAGELFF. As DNA, the CDR3 is TGCGCCAGCAGCCCTCTTTCGGCGGGACTAGGAGGGGCCGGGGAGCTGTTTTTT. The whole variable domain, filled in from reference TRBV5-1 and TRBJ2-2, reads KAGVTQTPRYLIKTRGQQVTLSCSPISGHRSVSWYQQTPGQGLQFLFEYFSETQRNKGNFPGRFSGRQFSNSRSEMNVSTLELGDSALYLCASSPLSAGLGGAGELFFGEGSRLTVL.

The rearrangement uses TRBV11-2 and TRBJ1-4; TRBD1 matches 7 bases. CDR1 and CDR2 (germline): SGHAT, FQNNGV. The trim removed 5 bases at V and 6 bases at J, leaving 9 bases unmatched. The CDR3 loop spans 15 amino acids. CDR3 residues: CASSPAEGAHEKLFF. CDR3 DNA: TGTGCCAGCAGCCCAGCGGAGGGGGCGCATGAAAAACTGTTTTTT.

The chain uses TRBV18 and TRBJ2-5; no firm D call. The CDR3 spans 12 residues. The germline V gene encodes CDR1 KGHSH and CDR2 LQKENI. With 0 bases removed from V and 5 bases from J, the gap between germline ends came to 4 bases. This chain's CDR3 is CASSPPMETQYF. Written as DNA, the CDR3 is TGTGCCAGCTCACCACCTATGGAGACCCAGTACTTC.

The CDR3 protein is CASSPGTDLGELFF. CDR3 DNA sequence: TGTGCCAGCAGCCCCGGGACGGACCTGGGGGAGCTGTTTTTT. The chain employs TRBV2 and TRBJ2-2; D assignment may be TRBD1 or TRBD2 (5 bases each). The CDR3 is 14 residues long. Germline loops: CDR1 SNHLY, CDR2 FYNNEI. Between the trimmed V and J ends, which lost 6 bases and 8 bases, there was a span of 16 bases.